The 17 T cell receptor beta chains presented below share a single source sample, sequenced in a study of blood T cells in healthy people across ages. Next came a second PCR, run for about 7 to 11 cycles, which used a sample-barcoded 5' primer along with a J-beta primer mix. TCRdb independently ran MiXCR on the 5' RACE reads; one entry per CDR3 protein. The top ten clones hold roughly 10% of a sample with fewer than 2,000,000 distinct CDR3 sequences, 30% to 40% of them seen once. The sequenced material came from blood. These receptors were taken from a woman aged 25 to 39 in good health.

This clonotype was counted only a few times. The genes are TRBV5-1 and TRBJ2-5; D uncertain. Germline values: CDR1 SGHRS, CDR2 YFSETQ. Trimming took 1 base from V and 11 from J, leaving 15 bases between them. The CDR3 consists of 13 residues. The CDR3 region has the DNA TGCGCCAGCAGCTTGATGGGCCACAATGAGCAGTACTTC. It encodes CASSLMGHNEQYF.

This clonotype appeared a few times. This CDR3 is CASSHPIRTSGYNEQFF. As DNA, the CDR3 is TGCGCCAGCAGCCACCCTATTAGGACTAGCGGATACAATGAGCAGTTCTTC. The rearrangement uses TRBV4-1 and TRBJ2-1; TRBD2 aligns across 10 bases. The germline V gene has CDR1 MGHRA and CDR2 YSYEKL. CDR3 length equals 17 residues. V was pared by 3 bases and J by 4 bases, with 9 bases of the junction left unmatched.

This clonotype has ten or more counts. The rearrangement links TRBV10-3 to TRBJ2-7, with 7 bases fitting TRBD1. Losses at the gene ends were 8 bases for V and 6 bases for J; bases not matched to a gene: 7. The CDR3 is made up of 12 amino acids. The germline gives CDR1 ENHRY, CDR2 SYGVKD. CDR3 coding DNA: TGTGCCATCCAGGGACAGTCTTTCGAGCAGTACTTC. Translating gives CAIQGQSFEQYF.

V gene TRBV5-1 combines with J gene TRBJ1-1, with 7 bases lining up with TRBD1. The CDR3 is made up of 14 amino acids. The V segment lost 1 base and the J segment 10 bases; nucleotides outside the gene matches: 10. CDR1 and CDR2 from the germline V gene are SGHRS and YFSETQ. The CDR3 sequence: CASSLSSQGVVAFF. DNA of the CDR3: TGCGCCAGCAGCTTGTCATCTCAGGGGGTAGTAGCTTTCTTT.

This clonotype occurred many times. CDR3 in amino acids: CSVGDRYNEQFF. The CDR3 DNA sequence: TGCAGCGTTGGGGACAGGTACAATGAGCAGTTCTTC. This chain uses TRBV29-1 with TRBJ2-1; 8 bases fit TRBD1. The CDR3 has 12 amino acids. The V gene's germline CDR1 is SQVTM and CDR2 ANQGSEA. V gave up 4 bases and J gave up 4 bases; unmatched junction bases: 0.

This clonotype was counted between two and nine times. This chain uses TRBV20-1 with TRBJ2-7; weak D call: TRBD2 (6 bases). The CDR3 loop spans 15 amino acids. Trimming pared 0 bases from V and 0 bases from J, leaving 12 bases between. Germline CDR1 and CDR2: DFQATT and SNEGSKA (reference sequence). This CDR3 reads CSARDRDGSSYEQYF. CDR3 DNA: TGCAGTGCTAGAGATCGGGACGGGAGCTCCTACGAGCAGTACTTC.

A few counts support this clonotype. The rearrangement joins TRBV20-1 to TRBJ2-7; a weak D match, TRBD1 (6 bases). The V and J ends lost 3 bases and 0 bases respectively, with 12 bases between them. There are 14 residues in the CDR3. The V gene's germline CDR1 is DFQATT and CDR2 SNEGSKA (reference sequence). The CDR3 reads CSARRPGHSYEQYF. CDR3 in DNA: TGCAGTGCTAGGAGACCGGGACACTCCTACGAGCAGTACTTC.

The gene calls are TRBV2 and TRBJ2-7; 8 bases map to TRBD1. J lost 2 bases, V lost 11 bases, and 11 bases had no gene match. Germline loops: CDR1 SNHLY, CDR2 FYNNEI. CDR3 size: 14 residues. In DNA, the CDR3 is TGTGCCGGCGCGCCGGGGACAGGACCCTACGAGCAGTACTTC. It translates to CAGAPGTGPYEQYF.

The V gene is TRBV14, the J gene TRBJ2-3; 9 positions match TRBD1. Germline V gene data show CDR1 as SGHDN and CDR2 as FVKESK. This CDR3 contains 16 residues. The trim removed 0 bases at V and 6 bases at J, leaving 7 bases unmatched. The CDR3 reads CASSQDLVGTGDTQYF. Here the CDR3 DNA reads TGTGCCAGCAGCCAAGATCTGGTCGGGACAGGGGATACGCAGTATTTT.

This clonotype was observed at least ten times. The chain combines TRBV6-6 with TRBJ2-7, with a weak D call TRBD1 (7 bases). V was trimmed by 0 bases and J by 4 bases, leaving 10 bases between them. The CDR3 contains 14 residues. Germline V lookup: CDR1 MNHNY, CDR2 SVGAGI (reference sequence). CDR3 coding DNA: TGTGCCAGCAGTTACTCGGAGGGGGCTTACGAGCAGTACTTC. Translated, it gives CASSYSEGAYEQYF.

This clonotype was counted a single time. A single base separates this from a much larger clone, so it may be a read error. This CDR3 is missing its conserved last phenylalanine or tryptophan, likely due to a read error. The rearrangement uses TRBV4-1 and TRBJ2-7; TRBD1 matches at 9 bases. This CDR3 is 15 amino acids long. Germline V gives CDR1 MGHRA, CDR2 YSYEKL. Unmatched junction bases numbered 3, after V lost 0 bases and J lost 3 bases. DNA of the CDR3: TGCGCCAGCAGCCAAGAAGGGACAGGGTACTACGAGCAGTACTTA. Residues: CASSQEGTGYYEQYL.

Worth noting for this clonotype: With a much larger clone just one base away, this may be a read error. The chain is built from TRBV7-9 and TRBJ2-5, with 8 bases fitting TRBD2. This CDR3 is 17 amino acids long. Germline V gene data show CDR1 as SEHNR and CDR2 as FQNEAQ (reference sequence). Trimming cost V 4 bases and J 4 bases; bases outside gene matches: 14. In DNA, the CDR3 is TGTGCCAGCAGCTCCGCCGAGGATAGCGGGATCCGAGAGACCCAGTACTTC. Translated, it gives CASSSAEDSGIRETQYF. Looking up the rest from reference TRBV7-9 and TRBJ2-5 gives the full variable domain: DTGVSQNPRHKITKRGQNVTFRCDPISEHNRLYWYRQTLGQGPEFLTYFQNEAQLEKSRLLSDRFSAERPKGSFSTLEIQRTEQGDSAMYLCASSSAEDSGIRETQYFGPGTRLLVL.

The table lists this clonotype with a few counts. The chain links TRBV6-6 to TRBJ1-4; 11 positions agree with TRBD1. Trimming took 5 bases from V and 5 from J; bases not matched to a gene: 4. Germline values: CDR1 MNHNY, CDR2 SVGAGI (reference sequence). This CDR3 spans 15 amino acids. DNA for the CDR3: TGTGCCAGCAGTCCCCGGACAGGGGGCAATGAAAAACTGTTTTTT. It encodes CASSPRTGGNEKLFF.

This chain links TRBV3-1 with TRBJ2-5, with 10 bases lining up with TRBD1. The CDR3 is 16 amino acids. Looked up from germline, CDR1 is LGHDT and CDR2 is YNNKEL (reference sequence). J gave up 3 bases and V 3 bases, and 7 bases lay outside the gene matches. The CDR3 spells CASSHPTGGAEETQYF. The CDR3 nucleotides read TGTGCCAGCAGCCATCCGACAGGGGGCGCGGAAGAGACCCAGTACTTC.

The CDR3 bases are TGTGCCAGCAGCGTAGGGACTCAAACCTACGAGCAGTACTTC. It translates to CASSVGTQTYEQYF. The chain joins TRBV9 to TRBJ2-7, with a tentative D call TRBD2 (5 bases). The CDR3 has 14 residues. Germline assignment: CDR1 SGDLS and CDR2 YYNGEE. Trimming took off 0 bases at V and 2 bases at J, with 9 bases between the two ends.

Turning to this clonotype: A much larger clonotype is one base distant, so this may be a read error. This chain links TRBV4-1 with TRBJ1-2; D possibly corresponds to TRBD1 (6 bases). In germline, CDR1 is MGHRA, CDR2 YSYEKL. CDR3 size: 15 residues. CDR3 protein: CASGQLTGANYGYTF. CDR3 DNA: TGCGCCAGCGGCCAATTGACAGGAGCTAACTATGGCTACACCTTC.

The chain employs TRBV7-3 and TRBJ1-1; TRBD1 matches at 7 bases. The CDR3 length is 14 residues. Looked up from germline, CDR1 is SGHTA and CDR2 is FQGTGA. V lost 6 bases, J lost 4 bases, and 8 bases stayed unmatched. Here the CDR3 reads CASSPGGISTEAFF. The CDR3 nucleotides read TGTGCCAGCAGTCCAGGGGGGATTAGCACTGAAGCTTTCTTT.